This T cell receptor beta chain was captured by sequencing in a study of T cell changes during pregnancy in multiple sclerosis. This clone was picked up one time. Data came from immunoSEQ multiplex PCR; TCRdb stores just in-frame clones and leaves some out. Of about 50,000 clones in the sample, about nine tenths were seen once. CDR3 length: 13 amino acids. Germline values: CDR1 SGHAT, CDR2 FQDESV (reference sequence). Trimming shortened V by 3 bases and J by 4 bases, and 9 bases separated the two germline ends. The chain joins TRBV11-1 to TRBJ2-5; D perhaps matches TRBD2 (6 bases). The source of this sequence is a female donor with multiple sclerosis, enrolled in a pregnancy study. Material: CD8+ T cells from peripheral blood mononuclear cells, obtained after pregnancy. CDR3 protein: CASSLWGGETQYF. CDR3 coding DNA: TGTGCCAGCAGCTTGTGGGGAGGAGAGACCCAGTACTTC. The full variable domain, its missing parts supplied by reference TRBV11-1 and TRBJ2-5, is EAEVAQSPRYKITEKSQAVAFWCDPISGHATLYWYRQILGQGPELLVQFQDESVVDDSQLPKDRFSAERLKGVDSTLKIQPAELGDSAMYLCASSLWGGETQYFGPGTRLLVL.